The rows below give T cell receptor beta chains drawn from one sample of a study of human T cells and chemical hapten exposure. TCRdb reprocessed the RACE reads with MiXCR, giving one entry per CDR3 protein. The table lists 130,000 or so distinct CDR3 sequences, approximately 8.3% of them singletons. Sequencing was carried out using whole blood. The receptors originated from a male donor in good health. Some clones in this sample may be carry-over from other donors' samples. Both conserved end residues are part of each CDR3.

j_call	cdr3_length	v_call	cdr3_aa
TRBJ2-7	16	TRBV12-3/TRBV12-4	CASSLSGTAGANEQYF
TRBJ2-7	12	TRBV5-1	CASAGPRNEQYF
TRBJ2-7	14	TRBV28	CASNTREIRYEQYF
TRBJ2-7	15	TRBV27	CASSCESRESYEQYF
TRBJ2-7	16	TRBV20-1	CSARDLLAGGWYEQYF
TRBJ2-3	18	TRBV11-2	CASSASREGFLQIDTQYF
TRBJ2-5	14	TRBV12-3/TRBV12-4	CASSLEGWEETQYF
TRBJ2-5	17	TRBV20-1	CSARSSQGQTIQETQYF
TRBJ1-6	15	TRBV20-1	CSARGLQGDSSPLHF
TRBJ2-2	16	TRBV27	CASSPMDRLNTGELFF
TRBJ2-7	14	TRBV9	CASSGGTLEYEQYF
TRBJ2-1	15	TRBV5-1	CASSLQTRGNNEQFF
TRBJ2-3	14	TRBV14	CASSQFFSADTQYF
TRBJ1-3	14	TRBV12-3/TRBV12-4	CASSFWVSGNTIYF
TRBJ2-1	14	TRBV20-1	CSARHRRRNNEQFF
TRBJ1-5	16	TRBV12-3/TRBV12-4	CASSLSFATANQPQHF
TRBJ2-1	13	TRBV2	CASSELGGNEQFF
TRBJ2-7	13	TRBV11-2	CASSLWRWDEQYF
TRBJ1-2	11	TRBV25-1	CASSESRGYTF
TRBJ2-3	16	TRBV7-9	CASSPPSGGRADTQYF
TRBJ2-7	14	TRBV20-1	CSARASGLSYEQYF
TRBJ1-1	14	TRBV6-5	CASSSRGGNTEAFF
TRBJ1-1	11	TRBV20-1	CSARRGVEAFF
TRBJ2-1	14	TRBV5-1	CASSLRGQDNEQFF
TRBJ2-7	12	TRBV20-1	CSARTVNYEQYF
TRBJ2-2	19	TRBV5-1	CASSLVAGQQGGKTGELFF
TRBJ1-1	13	TRBV11-2	CASSPQGGRGAFF
TRBJ1-1	17	TRBV7-9	CASSPTTGYRGNTEAFF
TRBJ1-2	18	TRBV6-1	CASIPPVGTASFNYGYTF
TRBJ2-3	16	TRBV7-2	CASSSGLPGPEGTQYF
TRBJ1-1	16	TRBV27	CASSFRGWRWNTEAFF
TRBJ2-2	15	TRBV5-1	CASSLLQGNTGELFF
TRBJ2-7	15	TRBV6-4	CASSELLAWFHEQYF
TRBJ2-2	12	TRBV7-6	CASSRPNGELFF
TRBJ2-7	14	TRBV11-2	CASSLTSGRHEQYF
TRBJ2-7	12	TRBV29-1	CSVEYGDYEQYF
TRBJ1-1	12	TRBV6-1	CASSEGATEAFF